Included here is one T cell receptor beta chain sequence, with context. In the authors' workflow: Amplified reference gene primers provided the basis for estimating nucleated cell counts. The method was immunoSEQ multiplex PCR; TCRdb's version includes in-frame clones alone and lacks a portion of them. V and J calls and clone size are as listed in that table; D and trimming were resolved from the DNA. The sample shows fewer than 350,000 clones, approximately 89% of them seen only once. The data originate from a study of blood T cell repertoires in COVID-19. The CDR3 totals 13 residues. The ends lost 2 bases at V and 8 bases at J; junction bases unmatched: 4. CDR1 is SEHNR, CDR2 FQNEAQ, per germline (reference sequence). In Seattle, patients joined the study during active infection and were tracked longitudinally.

The genes are TRBV7-9 and TRBJ1-2; 8 bases line up with TRBD1. Sequencing was carried out using peripheral blood. The TCR sequence derives from a woman in her sixties or seventies with COVID-19, enrolled during active disease. In DNA, the CDR3 is TGTGCCAGCAGCTTACAGGGGGCGAACGGCTACACCTTC. Its translation is CASSLQGANGYTF.